Shown below are 32 T cell receptor beta chains from a single sample sequenced in a study of blood T cell repertoires in COVID-19. Produced via immunoSEQ multiplex PCR; TCRdb's table is partial and in-frame only. The repertoire holds about 400,000 clones, with around 87% as singletons. The sample was peripheral blood. The receptors were sampled from a human donor in a cohort sampled during active COVID-19.

This clone appeared a few times. The rearrangement joins TRBV7-3 to TRBJ1-1; tentative D call: TRBD1 (5 bases). The CDR3 totals 13 residues. The germline V gene has CDR1 SGHTA and CDR2 FQGTGA. V was trimmed by 3 bases and J by 4 bases, leaving 9 bases between them. The CDR3 bases are TGTGCCAGCAGCTTTCAGGGAATCACTGAAGCTTTCTTT. Translation: CASSFQGITEAFF.

The chain uses TRBV7-9 and TRBJ2-5; 7 nucleotides align to TRBD2. Germline V CDR1 and CDR2: SEHNR, FQNEAQ (reference sequence). V lost 5 bases and J lost 2; bases outside the gene matches: 11. The CDR3 covers 16 residues. In DNA form, the CDR3 reads TGTGCCAGCAGCCAGTTTTCGGGGGGTAGACAAGAGACCCAGTACTTC. It codes for CASSQFSGGRQETQYF. Full variable domain (outside the CDR3, taken from reference TRBV7-9 and TRBJ2-5): DTGVSQNPRHKITKRGQNVTFRCDPISEHNRLYWYRQTLGQGPEFLTYFQNEAQLEKSRLLSDRFSAERPKGSFSTLEIQRTEQGDSAMYLCASSQFSGGRQETQYFGPGTRLLVL.

The chain joins TRBV5-6 to TRBJ2-5; no clear D gene. Germline loops: CDR1 SGHDT, CDR2 YYEEEE. The CDR3 spans 17 residues. Trimming took off 0 bases at V and 2 bases at J, with 17 bases between the two ends. The CDR3: CASSLVGAENQQETQYF. The CDR3 DNA follows: TGTGCCAGCAGCTTGGTTGGAGCCGAAAATCAACAAGAGACCCAGTACTTC.

This clone appeared a few times. This specimen includes other DNA sequences encoding the same CDR3. This rearrangement joins TRBV19 to TRBJ2-7; D is possibly TRBD1 (5 bases). This CDR3 is 14 amino acids long. V lost 1 base, J lost 2 bases, and 9 bases lay in between. CDR1 and CDR2 (germline): LNHDA, SQIVND (reference sequence). CDR3 in DNA: TGTGCCAGTAGTATAGGCGCAGGGACCTACGAGCAGTACTTC. It specifies CASSIGAGTYEQYF.

The chain couples TRBV5-5 to TRBJ1-2; D call uncertain. Trimming stripped 1 base from V and 8 bases from J, with 18 bases between. This CDR3 spans 15 amino acids. Germline assignment: CDR1 SGHKS and CDR2 YYEKEE (reference sequence). The CDR3 DNA is TGTGCCAGCAGCTTGCAATTCCGGGATATTTTCGGCTACACCTTC. Translating it yields CASSLQFRDIFGYTF.

This chain joins TRBV30 and TRBJ2-7; 10 nucleotides align to TRBD1. The CDR3 is 16 residues long. V lost 3 bases and J lost 9; bases outside the gene matches: 17. Germline V lookup: CDR1 GTSNPN, CDR2 SVGIG (reference sequence). For the CDR3, the DNA is TGTGCCTGGAGCCTTAAGGGACAGGGGCTCCCACTGGGGCAGTACTTC. It is translated as CAWSLKGQGLPLGQYF.

This rearrangement joins TRBV19 to TRBJ2-3; the D gene is possibly TRBD2 (6 bases). CDR1 is LNHDA and CDR2 is SQIVND in the germline V gene (reference sequence). The CDR3 covers 15 residues. Trimming shortened V by 8 bases and J by 0 bases, and 15 bases separated the two germline ends. The CDR3 DNA reads TGTGCCAGTTCCCAACGGGGGATCAGCACAGATACGCAGTATTTT. It encodes CASSQRGISTDTQYF.

The chain joins TRBV2 to TRBJ2-7, with 10 positions matching TRBD2. Germline V gene sequence: CDR1 SNHLY, CDR2 FYNNEI. The ends lost 6 bases at V and 2 bases at J; junction bases unmatched: 7. The CDR3 loop spans 15 amino acids. The CDR3 nucleotides are TGTGCCAGCAGATTGACTAGCGGGCTAACCTACGAGCAGTACTTC. Residues: CASRLTSGLTYEQYF.

This clone has just a few counts. The chain joins TRBV25-1 to TRBJ2-3; TRBD2 matches 10 bases. J gave up 1 base and V 5 bases, and 3 bases lay outside the gene matches. Germline V gene sequence: CDR1 MGHDK, CDR2 SYGVNS. This CDR3 spans 15 amino acids. CDR3 nucleotide sequence: TGTGCCAGCAGTCGGACTAGCGGAGGCACAGATACGCAGTATTTT. Residues: CASSRTSGGTDTQYF.

The genes are TRBV27 and TRBJ1-5; the D is unclear. The germline gives CDR1 MNHEY, CDR2 SMNVEV (reference sequence). The CDR3 is made up of 15 amino acids. The V gene lost 5 bases and the J gene lost 4 bases, with 15 bases spanning the gap. The CDR3 region is CASSPRPEQNQPQHF. CDR3 in DNA: TGTGCCAGCAGTCCTAGGCCAGAACAAAATCAGCCCCAGCATTTT.

This chain uses TRBV9 with TRBJ2-2; D may be TRBD2 (5 bases). CDR1 and CDR2 (germline): SGDLS, YYNGEE. Trimming cost V 4 bases and J 4 bases, with 23 bases left between them. The CDR3 runs to 18 residues. The CDR3 is CASSYHTPGKRTTGELFF. The CDR3 DNA is TGTGCCAGCAGCTATCACACCCCCGGGAAGAGGACCACCGGGGAGCTGTTTTTT. Together with reference TRBV9 and TRBJ2-2, the CDR3 gives the full variable domain: DSGVTQTPKHLITATGQRVTLRCSPRSGDLSVYWYQQSLDQGLQFLIQYYNGEERAKGNILERFSAQQFPDLHSELNLSSLELGDSALYFCASSYHTPGKRTTGELFFGEGSRLTVL.

The rearrangement joins TRBV4-1 to TRBJ1-2; 7 bases align to TRBD1. Looked up from germline, CDR1 is MGHRA and CDR2 is YSYEKL. There are 11 residues in the CDR3. Trimming cost V 5 bases and J 7 bases; bases outside gene matches: 1. Here the CDR3 reads CASSNRGGYTF. The CDR3 DNA reads TGCGCCAGCAGCAACAGGGGTGGCTACACCTTC.

This rearrangement joins TRBV15 to TRBJ2-1, with D unresolved. From germline, CDR1 is LNHNV and CDR2 YYDKDF (reference sequence). The germline V and J ends were trimmed by 0 bases and 5 bases, with 5 bases remaining between them. The CDR3 loop spans 13 amino acids. CDR3 coding DNA: TGTGCCACCAGCAGAGATGTCAACAATGAGCAGTTCTTC. Its protein product is CATSRDVNNEQFF.

The CDR3 here is CASSSDGLAGAGTGELFF. The CDR3 DNA reads as TGTGCCAGCAGTTCCGACGGACTAGCGGGGGCTGGGACCGGGGAGCTGTTTTTT. This rearrangement joins TRBV27 to TRBJ2-2, with 13 bases lining up with TRBD2. The CDR3 has 18 residues. V dropped 4 bases and J dropped 5; count of bases not matched to a gene: 10. Germline values: CDR1 MNHEY, CDR2 SMNVEV (reference sequence).

The rearrangement uses TRBV28 and TRBJ2-1; 8 nucleotides align to TRBD1. The CDR3 loop spans 16 amino acids. The germline V gene has CDR1 MDHEN and CDR2 SYDVKM. V shed 5 bases, J shed 1 base, and the junction held 7 bases outside the gene matches. Here the CDR3 DNA reads TGTGCCAGCAGTCCTACAGGGGGACGGTCCTACAATGAGCAGTTCTTC. Its protein is CASSPTGGRSYNEQFF.

This chain joins TRBV4-1 and TRBJ2-1, with 8 positions matching TRBD1. The CDR3 has 18 residues. V gave up 0 bases and J gave up 3 bases; unmatched junction bases: 10. CDR1 and CDR2 from the germline V gene are MGHRA and YSYEKL. Here the CDR3 reads CASSQDQVAQGVYNEQFF. In DNA, the CDR3 is TGCGCCAGCAGCCAAGATCAGGTTGCACAGGGGGTCTACAATGAGCAGTTCTTC.

The table lists this clone with a count of one. V gene TRBV5-3 combines with J gene TRBJ2-5; perhaps TRBD2 as D (6 bases). TRBV5-3 is an ORF, with its function uncertain. V lost 4 bases to trimming and J lost 5 bases, with 24 bases between them. There are 17 residues in the CDR3. CDR3 sequence reads: CARSRPGGVDATETQYF. In DNA, the CDR3 is TGTGCCAGAAGCCGCCCCGGGGGAGTTGATGCGACGGAGACCCAGTACTTC.

V is TRBV11-2 and J is TRBJ2-6, with 10 bases lining up with TRBD1. With 6 bases clipped from V and 2 bases from J, the junction kept 4 bases outside the gene matches. The CDR3 is 16 amino acids. Looked up from germline, CDR1 is SGHAT and CDR2 is FQNNGV. The DNA of the CDR3 is TGTGCCAGCAGATATGGACAGGGGGCTGGGGCCAACGTCCTGACTTTC. This translates into CASRYGQGAGANVLTF.

The chain employs TRBV6-6 and TRBJ1-2, with D maybe TRBD1 (6 bases). Germline-derived CDR1 and CDR2 are MNHNY and SVGAGI (reference sequence). The CDR3 spans 16 residues. Trimming cost V 1 base and J 6 bases, with 18 bases left between them. In DNA form, the CDR3 reads TGTGCCAGCAGTTACTTGTCGGTGGGGGACAAAAATGGCTACACCTTC. Its protein is CASSYLSVGDKNGYTF.

This sequence joins TRBV10-3 and TRBJ2-1; TRBD2 agrees at 9 bases. The CDR3 extends over 18 amino acids. Germline V CDR1 and CDR2: ENHRY, SYGVKD. With V trimmed by 9 bases and J by 0 bases, 15 bases remained unmatched. The CDR3 nucleotides read TGTGCCATTCCGAAGGGGCCTAGCGGGGACGGCTCCTACAATGAGCAGTTCTTC. Amino acids: CAIPKGPSGDGSYNEQFF.

The chain couples TRBV10-3 to TRBJ1-1, with D possibly matching TRBD1 (6 bases). V lost 11 bases, J lost 8 bases, and 15 bases lay in between. Germline values: CDR1 ENHRY, CDR2 SYGVKD. The CDR3 consists of 11 residues. CDR3 in amino acids: CAVGGAREAFF. The CDR3 coding sequence is TGTGCCGTCGGGGGGGCGCGAGAAGCTTTCTTT.

This clone came up once. This chain connects TRBV15 to TRBJ2-5, with D maybe TRBD2 (6 bases). With 5 bases removed from V and 1 base from J, the gap between germline ends came to 20 bases. This CDR3 has 17 residues. The V gene's germline CDR1 is LNHNV and CDR2 YYDKDF (reference sequence). DNA for the CDR3: TGTGCCACCAGCTCGGGACGAGCGGGCGCTTTCCAAGAGACCCAGTACTTC. This encodes CATSSGRAGAFQETQYF.

This clone has a handful of counts. This chain connects TRBV10-3 to TRBJ1-2; unclear D gene. This CDR3 has 15 residues. With 2 bases removed from V and 2 bases from J, the gap between germline ends came to 12 bases. Germline CDR1 is ENHRY and CDR2 is SYGVKD. The CDR3 nucleotides read TGTGCCATCAGTGAGGTCGCGGAGGACAACTATGGCTACACCTTC. This translates into CAISEVAEDNYGYTF.

The chain uses TRBV5-1 and TRBJ2-1, with 7 bases matching TRBD1. From germline, CDR1 is SGHRS and CDR2 YFSETQ. The CDR3 covers 16 residues. V trimming: 4 bases; J trimming: 2 bases; junction bases outside the gene matches: 9. The CDR3 region has the DNA TGCGCCAGCAGCAGGATACAGGGGATCCCCTACAATGAGCAGTTCTTC. Translated, it gives CASSRIQGIPYNEQFF.

The J gene is TRBJ2-3, the V gene TRBV5-1; 8 bases are shared with TRBD1. This CDR3 contains 17 residues. Germline CDR1 SGHRS, CDR2 YFSETQ. V lost 7 bases to trimming and J lost 4 bases; unmatched junction nucleotides: 17. The CDR3 here is CASGLIGDRGWADTQYF. CDR3 coding DNA: TGCGCCAGCGGACTTATAGGAGACAGGGGTTGGGCAGATACGCAGTATTTT. Filled out from reference TRBV5-1 and TRBJ2-3, the complete variable domain reads KAGVTQTPRYLIKTRGQQVTLSCSPISGHRSVSWYQQTPGQGLQFLFEYFSETQRNKGNFPGRFSGRQFSNSRSEMNVSTLELGDSALYLCASGLIGDRGWADTQYFGPGTRLTVL.

V and J are TRBV9 and TRBJ1-6, with unresolved D. Trimming removed 0 bases at V and 9 bases at J, with 16 bases between. CDR1 and CDR2 from the germline V gene are SGDLS and YYNGEE. CDR3 size: 16 residues. The CDR3 coding sequence is TGTGCCAGCAGCGTAGGGCCAGGCTCCCGGGGTTCACCCCTCCACTTT. Its protein is CASSVGPGSRGSPLHF.

The V and J genes are TRBV7-8 and TRBJ2-2, with D perhaps TRBD1 (6 bases). In germline, CDR1 is SGHVS, CDR2 FQNEAQ. The germline V and J ends were trimmed by 0 bases and 4 bases, with 9 bases remaining between them. The CDR3 is 15 residues long. CDR3: CASSLARTATGELFF. In DNA, the CDR3 is TGTGCCAGCAGCTTAGCCCGGACAGCCACCGGGGAGCTGTTTTTT. The full variable domain, completed using reference TRBV7-8 and TRBJ2-2, is GAGVSQSPRYKVAKRGQDVALRCDPISGHVSLFWYQQALGQGPEFLTYFQNEAQLDKSGLPSDRFFAERPEGSVSTLKIQRTQQEDSAVYLCASSLARTATGELFFGEGSRLTVL.

The chain has TRBV15 and TRBJ1-5; D might be TRBD1 (6 bases). The CDR3 consists of 18 residues. Trimming removed 0 bases from V and 5 bases from J, with 20 bases in between. Germline assignment: CDR1 LNHNV and CDR2 YYDKDF (reference sequence). CDR3 DNA: TGTGCCACCAGCAGAGATAGGGGGAACACGGCAAGTCATCAGCCCCAGCATTTT. Translated, it gives CATSRDRGNTASHQPQHF.

The chain couples TRBV21-1 to TRBJ2-7; TRBD1 is the table's D call and was not checked against the DNA. TRBV21-1 is described as a pseudogene. This CDR3 contains 15 residues. This CDR3 is CASSPGYSTSYEQYF. CDR3 DNA sequence: TGTGCCAGCAGCCCAGGGTACTCAACCTCCTACGAGCAGTACTTC.

The V and J genes are TRBV30 and TRBJ1-4, with 9 bases aligning to TRBD1. Germline values: CDR1 GTSNPN, CDR2 SVGIG (reference sequence). CDR3 length: 14 amino acids. The V segment lost 0 bases and the J segment 10 bases; nucleotides outside the gene matches: 6. The CDR3 DNA reads TGTGCCTGGAGTGTACAAACAGGGGGCGGAAAACTGTTTTTT. It translates to CAWSVQTGGGKLFF.

This chain connects TRBV9 to TRBJ2-1; D is undetermined. This CDR3 is 14 amino acids long. V lost 4 bases and J 4 bases, leaving 12 bases between the germline ends. The germline V gene encodes CDR1 SGDLS and CDR2 YYNGEE. CDR3 protein: CASSPRVGYNEQFF. Written as DNA, the CDR3 is TGTGCCAGCAGCCCCCGGGTTGGTTACAATGAGCAGTTCTTC.

The rearrangement joins TRBV7-8 to TRBJ2-5, with TRBD1 matching 9 bases. Germline V gene lookup returns CDR1 SGHVS and CDR2 FQNEAQ. V shed 0 bases, J shed 4 bases, and the junction held 3 bases outside the gene matches. CDR3 length: 15 residues. CDR3 DNA sequence: TGTGCCAGCAGCTTAGCGGGACAGGGCAGAGAGACCCAGTACTTC. It is translated as CASSLAGQGRETQYF.